This T cell receptor (beta chain) was profiled in a study of blood T cell repertoires in COVID-19. Study in general: COVID-19 samples from acute and convalescent phases originated in the United States, Italy and Spain. Nucleic acid was either cDNA or gDNA, and it came from T cells, B-cell-depleted T cells, or PBMCs.

Seattle participants joined during active infection and were tracked over time. V lost 0 bases, J lost 1 base, and 4 bases lay in between. Germline lookup yields CDR1 SGHRS and CDR2 YFSETQ. The CDR3 extends over 14 amino acids. Some clones are missing from TCRdb's copy, which holds only in-frame ones; the method was immunoSEQ multiplex PCR. Here the sample spans some 49,000 clones, about 92% being singletons. The sequenced material came from peripheral blood. J is TRBJ2-2 and V is TRBV5-1, with D hard to call. This sequence originates from a man aged 55-75 years with COVID-19, enrolled during active disease. The CDR3, as DNA: TGCGCCAGCAGCTTGGCGGTGAACACCGGGGAGCTGTTTTTT. Its protein product is CASSLAVNTGELFF.